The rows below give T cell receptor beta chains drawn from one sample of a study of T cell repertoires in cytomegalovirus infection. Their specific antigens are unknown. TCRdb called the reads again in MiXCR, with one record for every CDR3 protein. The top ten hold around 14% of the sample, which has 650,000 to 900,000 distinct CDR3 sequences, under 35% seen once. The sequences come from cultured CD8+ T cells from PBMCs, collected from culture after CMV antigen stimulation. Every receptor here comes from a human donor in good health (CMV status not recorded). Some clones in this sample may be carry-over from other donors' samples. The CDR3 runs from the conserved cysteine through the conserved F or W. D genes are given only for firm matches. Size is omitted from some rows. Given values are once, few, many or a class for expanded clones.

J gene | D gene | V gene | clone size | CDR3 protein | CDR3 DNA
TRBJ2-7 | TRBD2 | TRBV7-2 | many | CASSFYGGGDEQYF | TGTGCCAGCTCGTTTTATGGCGGGGGAGACGAGCAGTACTTC
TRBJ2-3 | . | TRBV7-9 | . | CASSPRLLLLGTDTQYF | TGTGCCAGCAGCCCCCGCCTCCTACTGCTGGGCACAGATACGCAGTATTTT
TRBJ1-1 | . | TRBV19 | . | CASSIRGSEAFF | TGTGCCAGTAGTATCCGTGGTTCTGAAGCTTTCTTT
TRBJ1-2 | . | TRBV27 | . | CASSGGVGGPGYTF | TGTGCCAGCAGTGGGGGCGTTGGGGGGCCTGGCTACACCTTC
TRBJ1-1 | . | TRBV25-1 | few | CASSARAGGTEAFF | TGTGCCAGCAGCGCCAGAGCCGGGGGCACTGAAGCTTTCTTT
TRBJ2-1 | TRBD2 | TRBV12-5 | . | CASGLVPSGVNNEQFF | TGTGCTAGTGGTTTGGTACCTAGCGGGGTAAACAATGAGCAGTTCTTC
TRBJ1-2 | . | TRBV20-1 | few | CSASGGYTF | TGCAGTGCTAGTGGTGGCTACACCTTC
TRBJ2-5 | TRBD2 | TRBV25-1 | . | CASSDPLAGETQYF | TGTGCCAGCAGCGATCCACTAGCGGGAGAGACCCAGTACTTC
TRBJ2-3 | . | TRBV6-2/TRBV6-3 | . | CASSYTIRDFRRTDTQYF | TGTGCCAGCAGTTACACCATCCGGGACTTTAGGCGCACAGATACGCAGTATTTT
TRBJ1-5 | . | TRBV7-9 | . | CASSLATGSQPQHF | TGTGCCAGCAGCTTAGCCACAGGGTCACAGCCCCAGCATTTT
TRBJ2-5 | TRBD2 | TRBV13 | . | CASSPRLAGGSETQYF | TGTGCCAGCAGCCCGAGACTAGCGGGGGGCTCGGAGACCCAGTACTTC
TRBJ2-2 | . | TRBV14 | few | CASSQEIGPANTGELFF | TGTGCCAGCAGCCAAGAAATAGGGCCAGCTAACACCGGGGAGCTGTTTTTT
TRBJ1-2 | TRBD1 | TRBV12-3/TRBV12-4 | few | CASSPWGGTAYGYTF | TGTGCCAGCAGTCCCTGGGGGGGGACAGCCTATGGCTACACCTTC
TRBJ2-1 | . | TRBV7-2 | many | CASSLVRVHKYNEQFF | TGTGCCAGCAGCTTAGTTCGGGTCCATAAGTACAATGAGCAGTTCTTC
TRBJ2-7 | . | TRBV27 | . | CASAMGNRYEQYF | TGTGCCAGCGCCATGGGGAACCGATACGAGCAGTACTTC
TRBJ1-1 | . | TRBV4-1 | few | CASSQEAVTEAFF | TGCGCCAGCAGCCAAGAAGCGGTTACTGAAGCTTTCTTT
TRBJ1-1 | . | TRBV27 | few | CASWNLGGTEAFF | TGTGCCAGTTGGAATCTGGGAGGCACTGAAGCTTTCTTT
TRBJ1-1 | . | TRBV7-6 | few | CASSPDRASRGTEAFF | TGTGCCAGCAGCCCAGACCGGGCCTCAAGGGGCACTGAAGCTTTCTTT
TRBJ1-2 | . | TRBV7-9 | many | CASSLQGEFDGYTF | TGTGCCAGCAGCTTACAGGGCGAGTTCGATGGCTACACCTTC
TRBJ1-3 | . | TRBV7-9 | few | CASSLAGNRGPESSGNTIYF | TGTGCCAGCAGCTTAGCAGGGAATAGAGGTCCGGAGAGCTCTGGAAACACCATATATTTT
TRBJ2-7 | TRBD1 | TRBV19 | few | CASSILTGADEQYF | TGTGCCAGTAGTATTCTTACAGGGGCAGACGAGCAGTACTTC
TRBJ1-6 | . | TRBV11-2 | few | CASSSWTALTSPLHF | TGTGCCAGCAGCTCCTGGACAGCTCTTACTTCACCCCTCCACTTT
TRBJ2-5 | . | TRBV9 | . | CASSVGHSQETQYF | TGTGCCAGCAGCGTAGGTCACAGTCAAGAGACCCAGTACTTC
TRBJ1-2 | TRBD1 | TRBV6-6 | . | CAGQRQGGYGYTF | TGTGCCGGTCAAAGACAGGGAGGGTATGGCTACACCTTC
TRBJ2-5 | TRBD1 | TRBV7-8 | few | CASSLLRDRGLGETQYF | TGTGCCAGCAGCTTATTGCGTGACAGGGGGCTTGGAGAGACCCAGTACTTC
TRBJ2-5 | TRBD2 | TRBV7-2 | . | CASSLGLAGRETQYF | TGTGCCAGCAGCTTGGGACTAGCGGGGAGGGAGACCCAGTACTTC
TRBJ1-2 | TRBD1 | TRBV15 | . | CATSREPRDRVHGYTF | TGTGCCACCAGCAGAGAACCCCGGGACAGGGTTCATGGCTACACCTTC
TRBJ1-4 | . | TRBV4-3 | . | CASSQDPGPHGEKLFF | TGCGCCAGCAGCCAAGATCCAGGGCCTCACGGTGAAAAACTGTTTTTT
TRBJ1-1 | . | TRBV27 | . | CAIRSGSGEAFF | TGTGCCATCAGATCAGGATCGGGTGAAGCTTTCTTT
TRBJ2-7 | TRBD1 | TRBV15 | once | CATSGGQARIPYEQYF | TGTGCCACCAGCGGAGGACAGGCCAGGATTCCTTACGAGCAGTACTTC
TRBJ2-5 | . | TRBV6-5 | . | CASSTGTPEETQYF | TGTGCCAGCAGTACCGGGACACCAGAAGAGACCCAGTACTTC
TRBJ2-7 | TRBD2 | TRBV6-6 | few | CASSYSRLAGGYEQYF | TGTGCCAGCAGTTACTCGCGACTAGCGGGGGGCTACGAGCAGTACTTC
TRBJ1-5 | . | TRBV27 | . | CASTRTGNQPQHF | TGTGCCAGCACTCGAACAGGGAATCAGCCCCAGCATTTT